The clone carrying this TCR beta chain was recorded a few times. Its antigen remains unknown. In germline, CDR1 is LGHDT, CDR2 YNNKEL (reference sequence). The CDR3 extends over 14 amino acids. J was trimmed by 5 bases and V by 5 bases; bases with no gene match: 8. In TCRdb, the RT-PCR reads were re-called with MiXCR into one record per CDR3 protein. Seen here are about 780,000 distinct CDR3 sequences, about 18% observed once, and the top ten hold roughly a tenth. This specimen belongs to a study of response to subunit inactivated influenza vaccine. Notes on the study in general: The authors offered the suggestion that each seasonal influenza vaccination recruits few new T cells.

The chain is built from TRBV3-1 and TRBJ2-7, with TRBD1 matching over 8 bases. The source of this sequence is a middle-aged man who received an inactivated influenza vaccine. Sequencing was performed on PBMCs from blood, taken roughly 5 days after vaccination. CDR3 sequence (DNA): TGTGCCAGCAGCTTCCGGACAGGGTTCAACGAGCAGTACTTC. Translated: CASSFRTGFNEQYF.